This T cell receptor beta chain was identified in a study of T cell changes during pregnancy in multiple sclerosis. The CDR3 spans 12 residues. Germline loops: CDR1 MDHEN, CDR2 SYDVKM. Trimming stripped 2 bases from V and 8 bases from J, with 10 bases between. Assay: immunoSEQ multiplex PCR; the TCRdb copy retains only in-frame clones and omits some. The data show 38,000 or so clones, more than 75% seen once. The sample holds one count of this clone. This clonotype originated in a female donor in good health, enrolled as a control in a pregnancy study. The V and J genes are TRBV28 and TRBJ2-7; tentative D call: TRBD2 (5 bases). This specimen consisted of CD4+ T cells from peripheral blood mononuclear cells, obtained in the second trimester of pregnancy. CDR3 sequence (DNA): TGTGCCAGCAGTTTACTGAGAGGGAAGCAGTACTTC. It yields the protein CASSLLRGKQYF.